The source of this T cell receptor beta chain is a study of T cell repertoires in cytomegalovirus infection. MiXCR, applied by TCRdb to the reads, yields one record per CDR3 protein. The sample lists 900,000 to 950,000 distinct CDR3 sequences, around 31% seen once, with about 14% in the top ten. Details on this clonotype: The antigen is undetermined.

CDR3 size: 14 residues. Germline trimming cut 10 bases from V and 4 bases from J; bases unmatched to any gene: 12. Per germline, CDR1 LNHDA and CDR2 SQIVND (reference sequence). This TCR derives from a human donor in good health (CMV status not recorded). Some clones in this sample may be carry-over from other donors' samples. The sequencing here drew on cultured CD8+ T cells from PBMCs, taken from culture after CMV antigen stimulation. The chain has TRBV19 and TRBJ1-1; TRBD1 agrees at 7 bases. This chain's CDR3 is CATGGLFPSTEAFF. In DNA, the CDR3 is TGTGCCACAGGGGGACTTTTTCCGAGCACTGAAGCTTTCTTT.